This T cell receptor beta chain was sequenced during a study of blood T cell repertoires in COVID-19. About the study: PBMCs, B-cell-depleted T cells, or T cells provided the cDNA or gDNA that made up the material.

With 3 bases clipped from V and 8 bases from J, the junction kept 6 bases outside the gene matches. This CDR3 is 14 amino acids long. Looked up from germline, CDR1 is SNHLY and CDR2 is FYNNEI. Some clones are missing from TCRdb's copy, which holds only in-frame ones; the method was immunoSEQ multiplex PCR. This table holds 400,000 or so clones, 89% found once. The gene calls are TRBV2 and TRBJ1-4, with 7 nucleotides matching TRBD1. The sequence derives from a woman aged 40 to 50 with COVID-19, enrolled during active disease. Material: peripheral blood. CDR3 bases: TGTGCCAGCAGTGATGGACAGGCGGGGGAAAAACTGTTTTTT. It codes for CASSDGQAGEKLFF. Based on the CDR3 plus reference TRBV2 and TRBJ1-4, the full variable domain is EPEVTQTPSHQVTQMGQEVILRCVPISNHLYFYWYRQILGQKVEFLVSFYNNEISEKSEIFDDQFSVERPDGSNFTLKIRSTKLEDSAMYFCASSDGQAGEKLFFGSGTQLSVL.